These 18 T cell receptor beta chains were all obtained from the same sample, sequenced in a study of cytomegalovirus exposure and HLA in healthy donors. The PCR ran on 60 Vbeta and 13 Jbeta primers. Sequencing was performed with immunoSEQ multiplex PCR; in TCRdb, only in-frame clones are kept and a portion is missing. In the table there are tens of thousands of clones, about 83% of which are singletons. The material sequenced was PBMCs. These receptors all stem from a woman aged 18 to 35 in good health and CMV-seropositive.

The CDR3 DNA reads TGTGCCAGCAGGGCCTCTGGGGCCAACGTCCTGACTTTC. It codes for CASRASGANVLTF. The chain joins TRBV6-5 to TRBJ2-6, with no clear D. Per the germline V gene, CDR1 is MNHEY and CDR2 is SVGAGI. The V end was cut by 6 bases, the J end by 0 bases, with 3 bases between. The CDR3 has 13 amino acids.

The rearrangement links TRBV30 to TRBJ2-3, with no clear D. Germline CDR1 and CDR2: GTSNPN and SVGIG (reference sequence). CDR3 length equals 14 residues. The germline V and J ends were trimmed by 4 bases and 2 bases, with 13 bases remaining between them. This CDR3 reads CAWTRKQLTDTQYF. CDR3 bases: TGTGCCTGGACGCGGAAGCAACTCACAGATACGCAGTATTTT.

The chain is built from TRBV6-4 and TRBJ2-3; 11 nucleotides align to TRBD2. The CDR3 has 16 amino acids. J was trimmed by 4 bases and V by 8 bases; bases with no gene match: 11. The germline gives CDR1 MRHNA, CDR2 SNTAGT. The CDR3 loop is CASLTGLAGGSDTQYF. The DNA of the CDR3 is TGTGCCAGCCTCACGGGGCTAGCGGGAGGTTCAGATACGCAGTATTTT.

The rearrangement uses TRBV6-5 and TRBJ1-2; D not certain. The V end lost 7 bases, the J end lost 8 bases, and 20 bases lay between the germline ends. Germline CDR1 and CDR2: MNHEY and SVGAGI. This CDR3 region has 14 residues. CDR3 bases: TGTGCCAGCAAGGCCATAAGCTCCCTAGGAGGCTACACCTTC. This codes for CASKAISSLGGYTF.

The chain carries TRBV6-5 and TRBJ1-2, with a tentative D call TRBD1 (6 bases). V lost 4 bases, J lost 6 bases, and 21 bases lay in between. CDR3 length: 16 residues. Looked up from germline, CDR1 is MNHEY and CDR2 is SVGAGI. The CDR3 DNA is TGTGCCAGCAGTTCCAACAGGGATTGGGGCCTTAATGGCTACACCTTC. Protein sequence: CASSSNRDWGLNGYTF.

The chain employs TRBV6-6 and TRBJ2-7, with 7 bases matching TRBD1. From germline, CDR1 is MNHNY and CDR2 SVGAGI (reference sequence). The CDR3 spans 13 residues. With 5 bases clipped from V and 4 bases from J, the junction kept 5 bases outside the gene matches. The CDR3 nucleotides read TGTGCCAGCAGTACACAGACAGGGTACGAGCAGTACTTC. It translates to CASSTQTGYEQYF.

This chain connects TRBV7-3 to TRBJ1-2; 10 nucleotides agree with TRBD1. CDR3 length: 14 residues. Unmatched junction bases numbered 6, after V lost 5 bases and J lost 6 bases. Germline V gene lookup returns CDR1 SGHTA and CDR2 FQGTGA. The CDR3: CASSPGQGRDGYTF. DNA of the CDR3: TGTGCCAGCAGCCCGGGACAGGGGAGGGATGGCTACACCTTC.

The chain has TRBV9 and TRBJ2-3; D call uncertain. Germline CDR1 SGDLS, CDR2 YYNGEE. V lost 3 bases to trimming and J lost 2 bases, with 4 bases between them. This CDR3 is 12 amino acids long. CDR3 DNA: TGTGCCAGCAGCGCACTCACAGATACGCAGTATTTT. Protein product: CASSALTDTQYF.

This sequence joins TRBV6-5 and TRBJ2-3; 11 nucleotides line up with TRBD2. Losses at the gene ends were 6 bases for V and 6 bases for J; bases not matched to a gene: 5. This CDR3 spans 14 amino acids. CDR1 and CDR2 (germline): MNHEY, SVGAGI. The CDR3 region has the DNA TGTGCCAGCAGCCGACTAGCGGGATACGATACGCAGTATTTT. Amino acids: CASSRLAGYDTQYF.

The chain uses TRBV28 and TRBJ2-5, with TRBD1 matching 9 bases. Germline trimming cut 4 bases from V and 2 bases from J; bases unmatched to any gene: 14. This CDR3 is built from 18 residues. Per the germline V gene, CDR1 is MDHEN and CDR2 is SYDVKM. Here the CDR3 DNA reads TGTGCCAGCAGTTCTTTCTCCGGGACAGGGTGGGCGCAAGAGACCCAGTACTTC. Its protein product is CASSSFSGTGWAQETQYF.

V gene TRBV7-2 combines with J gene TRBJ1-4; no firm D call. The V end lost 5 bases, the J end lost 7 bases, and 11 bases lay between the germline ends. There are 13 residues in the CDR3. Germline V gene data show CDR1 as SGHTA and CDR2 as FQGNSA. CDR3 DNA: TGTGCCAGCAGCCCCCGTTCTAGTGAAAAACTGTTTTTT. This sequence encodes CASSPRSSEKLFF.

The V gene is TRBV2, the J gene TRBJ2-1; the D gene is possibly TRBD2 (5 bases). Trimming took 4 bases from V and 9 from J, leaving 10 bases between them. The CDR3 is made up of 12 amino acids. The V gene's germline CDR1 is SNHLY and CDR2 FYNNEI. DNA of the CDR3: TGTGCCAGCAGTGTGCGGAGGAGTGAGCAGTTCTTC. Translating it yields CASSVRRSEQFF.

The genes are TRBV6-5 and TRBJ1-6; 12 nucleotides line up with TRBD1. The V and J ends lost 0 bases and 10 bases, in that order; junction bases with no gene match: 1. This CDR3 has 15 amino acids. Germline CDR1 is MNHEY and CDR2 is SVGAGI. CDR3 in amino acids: CASSYSGTGGSPLHF. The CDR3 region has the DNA TGTGCCAGCAGTTACTCCGGGACAGGGGGCTCACCCCTCCACTTT.

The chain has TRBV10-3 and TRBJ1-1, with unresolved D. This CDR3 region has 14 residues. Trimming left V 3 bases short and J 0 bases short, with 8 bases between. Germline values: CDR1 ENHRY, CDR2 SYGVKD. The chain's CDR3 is CAISEAQMNTEAFF. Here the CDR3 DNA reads TGTGCCATCAGTGAAGCGCAGATGAACACTGAAGCTTTCTTT.

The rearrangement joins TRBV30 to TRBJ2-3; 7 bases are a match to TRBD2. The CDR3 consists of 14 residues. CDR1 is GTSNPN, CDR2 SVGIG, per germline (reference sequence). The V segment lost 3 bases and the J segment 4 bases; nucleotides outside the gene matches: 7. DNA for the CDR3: TGTGCCTGGAGCCGGGGACTACCATCAGATACGCAGTATTTT. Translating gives CAWSRGLPSDTQYF.

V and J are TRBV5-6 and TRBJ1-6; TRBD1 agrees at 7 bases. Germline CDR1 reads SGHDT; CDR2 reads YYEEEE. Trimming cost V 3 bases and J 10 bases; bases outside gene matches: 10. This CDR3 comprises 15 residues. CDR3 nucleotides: TGTGCCAGCAGCTCCAGGGGGATTAAGAGCTCACCCCTCCACTTT. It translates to CASSSRGIKSSPLHF.

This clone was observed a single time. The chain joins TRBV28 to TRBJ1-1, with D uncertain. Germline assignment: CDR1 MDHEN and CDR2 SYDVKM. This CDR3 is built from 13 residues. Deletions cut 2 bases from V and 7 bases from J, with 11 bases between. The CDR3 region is CASSLNSGFEAFF. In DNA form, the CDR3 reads TGTGCCAGCAGTTTAAACAGTGGTTTTGAAGCTTTCTTT.

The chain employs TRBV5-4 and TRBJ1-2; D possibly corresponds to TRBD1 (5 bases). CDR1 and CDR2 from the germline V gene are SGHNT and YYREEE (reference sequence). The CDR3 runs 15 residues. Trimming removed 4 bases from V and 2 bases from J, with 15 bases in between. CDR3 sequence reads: CASSHPPGLNYGYTF. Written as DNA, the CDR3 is TGTGCCAGCAGCCACCCCCCGGGACTGAACTATGGCTACACCTTC.